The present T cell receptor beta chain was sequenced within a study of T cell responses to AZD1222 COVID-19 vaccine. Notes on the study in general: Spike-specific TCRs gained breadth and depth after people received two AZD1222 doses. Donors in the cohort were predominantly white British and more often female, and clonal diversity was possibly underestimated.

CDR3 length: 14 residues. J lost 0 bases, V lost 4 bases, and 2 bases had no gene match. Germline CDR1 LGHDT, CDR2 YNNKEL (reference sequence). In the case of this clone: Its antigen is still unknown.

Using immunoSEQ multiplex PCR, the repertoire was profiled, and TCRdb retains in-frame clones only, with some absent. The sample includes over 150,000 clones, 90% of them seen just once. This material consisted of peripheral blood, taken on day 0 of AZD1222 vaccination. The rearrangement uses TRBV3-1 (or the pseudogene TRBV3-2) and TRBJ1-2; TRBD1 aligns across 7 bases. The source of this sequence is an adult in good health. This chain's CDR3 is CASSRQGTNYGYTF. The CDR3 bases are TGTGCCAGCAGCCGACAGGGAACTAACTATGGCTACACCTTC.